The rows below give T cell receptor beta chains drawn from one sample of a study of neurological immune-mediated disorders. Each CDR3 protein gets one entry after TCRdb re-called the 5' RACE reads with MiXCR. The top ten hold roughly 1.3% of the sample, which has just under 45,000 distinct CDR3 sequences, about an eighth seen once. Sequencing was done on a sample of PBMCs. These TCRs come from a female donor in good health. Each CDR3 is given with its conserved first and last residue. D genes are given only for firm matches. Clone size is given for some rows only: seen once, a few or many times, or a class if the clone is expanded.

V	J	D	size	CDR3	DNA
TRBV7-9	TRBJ2-7	NA	many	CASSSERLATNTSYEQYF	TGTGCCAGCAGCTCGGAGAGGTTAGCTACGAACACCTCCTACGAGCAGTACTTC
TRBV5-1	TRBJ2-3	NA	many	CASSFKQGRATDTQYF	TGCGCCAGCAGCTTTAAACAGGGCCGGGCCACAGATACGCAGTATTTT
TRBV6-2/TRBV6-3	TRBJ1-5	NA	many	CASSYNRRTVTFSNQPQHF	TGTGCCAGCAGTTACAACCGCAGGACGGTAACCTTTAGCAATCAGCCCCAGCATTTT
TRBV7-9	TRBJ1-1	NA	many	CASTPPVRGNTEAFF	TGTGCCAGCACTCCCCCGGTTCGTGGGAACACTGAAGCTTTCTTT
TRBV5-6	TRBJ2-1	NA	many	CASSLEGLGHEQFF	TGTGCCAGCAGCTTGGAGGGGCTAGGTCATGAGCAGTTCTTC
TRBV2	TRBJ2-1	NA	many	CASSERISYNEQFF	TGTGCCAGCAGTGAAAGAATCTCCTACAATGAGCAGTTCTTC
TRBV12-3/TRBV12-4	TRBJ2-2	TRBD2	many	CASTARSGGNTGELFF	TGTGCCAGCACCGCCCGGAGCGGGGGGAACACCGGGGAGCTGTTTTTT
TRBV12-3/TRBV12-4	TRBJ2-1	TRBD2	many	CASSLASWLAGGHEQFF	TGTGCCAGCAGTTTAGCTTCTTGGCTAGCGGGAGGTCATGAGCAGTTCTTC
TRBV5-1	TRBJ1-5	NA	NA	CASSLGRGDQPQHF	TGCGCCAGCAGCTTGGGCAGGGGCGATCAGCCCCAGCATTTT
TRBV9	TRBJ2-4	TRBD2	many	CASSTTSGSTENIQYF	TGTGCCAGCAGCACTACTAGCGGGAGTACGGAAAACATTCAGTACTTC
TRBV20-1	TRBJ1-1	NA	many	CSARRGLDTEAFF	TGCAGTGCTAGACGCGGGTTGGACACTGAAGCTTTCTTT
TRBV18	TRBJ2-7	NA	many	CASSRDTPYEQYF	TGTGCCAGCTCACGGGACACACCCTACGAGCAGTACTTC
TRBV12-3/TRBV12-4	TRBJ2-7	TRBD2	NA	CASSPSGYGSYEQYF	TGTGCCAGCAGCCCTAGCGGGTACGGTTCCTACGAGCAGTACTTC
TRBV5-1	TRBJ2-2	NA	many	CASSFFFRPLKGNTGELFF	TGCGCCAGCAGCTTTTTTTTTCGACCCCTCAAGGGGAACACCGGGGAGCTGTTTTTT
TRBV14	TRBJ2-7	TRBD2	many	CASSRPLAGGLYEQYF	TGTGCCAGCAGCAGACCTCTAGCGGGGGGCCTTTACGAGCAGTACTTC
TRBV9	TRBJ2-1	NA	many	CASSVWDNEQFF	TGTGCCAGCAGCGTATGGGACAATGAGCAGTTCTTC
TRBV20-1	TRBJ2-1	NA	medium-sized	CSARGEGREQFF	TGCAGTGCTAGAGGAGAGGGAAGGGAGCAGTTCTTC
TRBV6-5	TRBJ1-2	NA	many	CASSNDQEVDGYTF	TGTGCCAGCAGCAATGACCAGGAAGTAGATGGCTACACCTTC
TRBV11-2	TRBJ2-5	TRBD2	many	CASSLGTSLETQYF	TGTGCCAGCAGCCTAGGGACTAGCTTGGAGACCCAGTACTTC
TRBV7-6	TRBJ1-5	TRBD1	many	CASSPQGAYEPQHF	TGTGCCAGCAGCCCCCAGGGGGCCTATGAGCCCCAGCATTTT
TRBV5-1	TRBJ2-5	NA	many	CASSSIRLRGGETQYF	TGCGCCAGCAGCTCCATAAGGCTGAGGGGGGGGGAGACCCAGTACTTC
TRBV20-1	TRBJ2-1	TRBD2	many	CSADSSGSNYNEQFF	TGCAGTGCGGATTCCAGCGGGAGCAACTACAATGAGCAGTTCTTC
TRBV29-1	TRBJ2-3	TRBD2	many	CSVGGLAGGRDTQYF	TGCAGCGTTGGAGGACTAGCGGGAGGTAGAGATACGCAGTATTTT
TRBV20-1	TRBJ2-6	NA	many	CSARDEGTGANVLTF	TGCAGTGCTAGAGATGAGGGAACTGGGGCCAACGTCCTGACTTTC
TRBV11-1	TRBJ2-3	NA	many	CASSKGVGTDTQYF	TGTGCCAGCAGCAAGGGAGTCGGCACGGATACGCAGTATTTT
TRBV6-5	TRBJ2-6	TRBD1	many	CASSPGTRQGRSSGANVLTF	TGTGCCAGCAGCCCCGGAACCCGACAGGGAAGAAGCTCTGGGGCCAACGTCCTGACTTTC
TRBV5-1	TRBJ2-2	NA	many	CASSLEVSGELFF	TGCGCCAGCAGCTTGGAAGTTTCCGGGGAGCTGTTTTTT
TRBV20-1	TRBJ2-7	TRBD2	many	CSASASGGPSYEQYF	TGCAGTGCGTCGGCTAGCGGGGGTCCCTCCTACGAGCAGTACTTC
TRBV10-3	TRBJ2-7	TRBD2	many	CAISESSSGSSDEQYF	TGTGCCATCAGTGAGTCCTCTAGCGGGAGCAGCGACGAGCAGTACTTC
TRBV5-1	TRBJ2-7	NA	many	CASSLGTESSYEQYF	TGCGCCAGCAGCTTGGGGACAGAGTCATCCTACGAGCAGTACTTC
TRBV7-6	TRBJ2-2	NA	NA	CASSLGEAGGTGELFF	TGTGCCAGCAGCTTAGGGGAGGCCGGGGGTACCGGGGAGCTGTTTTTT
TRBV9	TRBJ1-1	NA	NA	CASSVAAGNTEAFF	TGTGCCAGCAGCGTAGCCGCAGGGAACACTGAAGCTTTCTTT
TRBV6-6	TRBJ2-7	TRBD1	many	CASSYPGQQYEQYF	TGTGCCAGCAGCTATCCGGGACAGCAATACGAGCAGTACTTC
TRBV5-4	TRBJ1-5	NA	NA	CASSLAGDPNPARQPQHF	TGTGCCAGCAGCTTGGCGGGGGATCCTAACCCCGCGCGTCAGCCCCAGCATTTT
TRBV7-9	TRBJ2-3	NA	many	CASSLGGASTDTQYF	TGTGCCAGCAGCTTGGGGGGCGCTAGCACAGATACGCAGTATTTT
TRBV7-9	TRBJ2-4	TRBD2	many	CASSLGEGKNIQYF	TGTGCCAGCAGCTTAGGGGAGGGCAAAAACATTCAGTACTTC
TRBV20-1	TRBJ2-5	TRBD2	many	CSARPVRLGGWGETQYF	TGCAGTGCTAGGCCCGTCCGGTTGGGGGGGTGGGGAGAGACCCAGTACTTC
TRBV7-8	TRBJ1-5	NA	many	CASSARLSGGQRQPQHF	TGTGCCAGCAGCGCCCGTCTGAGTGGGGGGCAACGACAGCCCCAGCATTTT
TRBV20-1	TRBJ2-3	TRBD2	many	CSASEAGLTDTQYF	TGCAGTGCTAGCGAAGCGGGGTTGACAGATACGCAGTATTTT
TRBV12-3/TRBV12-4	TRBJ2-5	NA	many	CASSWSSGETQYF	TGTGCCAGCAGTTGGAGTAGCGGTGAGACCCAGTACTTC
TRBV12-3/TRBV12-4	TRBJ2-2	TRBD2	many	CASSLEVRGGSTGELFF	TGTGCCAGCAGTTTAGAAGTGCGGGGGGGATCCACCGGGGAGCTGTTTTTT
TRBV29-1	TRBJ1-5	TRBD1	many	CSVAPGQGSQPQHF	TGCAGCGTCGCACCGGGACAGGGAAGCCAGCCCCAGCATTTT
TRBV20-1	TRBJ2-5	NA	many	CSVRGQETQYF	TGCAGTGTAAGGGGACAAGAGACCCAGTACTTC
TRBV14	TRBJ2-7	NA	many	CASSQEGASTTYEQYF	TGTGCCAGCAGCCAAGAGGGGGCCTCAACAACTTACGAGCAGTACTTC
TRBV10-3	TRBJ2-5	NA	many	CAISDSGTQYF	TGTGCCATCAGTGATAGTGGGACCCAGTACTTC
TRBV6-4	TRBJ1-5	TRBD1	many	CASSEQGGQPQHF	TGTGCCAGCAGTGAACAGGGGGGCCAGCCCCAGCATTTT
TRBV5-1	TRBJ2-5	NA	NA	CASSLVGETQYF	TGCGCCAGCAGCTTGGTGGGGGAGACCCAGTACTTC
TRBV6-2/TRBV6-3	TRBJ2-1	NA	many	CASSNNEQFF	TGTGCCAGCTCTAACAATGAGCAGTTCTTC
TRBV11-3	TRBJ1-1	NA	once	CASSDNSGTEAFF	TGTGCCAGCAGCGACAACAGTGGCACTGAAGCTTTCTTT
TRBV24-1	TRBJ2-7	TRBD2	many	CATSVAGTSGSYEQYF	TGTGCCACCAGTGTCGCCGGGACTAGCGGTTCCTACGAGCAGTACTTC
TRBV5-1	TRBJ2-3	NA	many	CASKGHQSSTDTQYF	TGCGCCAGCAAGGGACACCAGTCTAGCACAGATACGCAGTATTTT
TRBV6-6	TRBJ2-3	NA	NA	CASTGALVDTQYF	TGTGCCAGCACAGGGGCGCTGGTAGATACGCAGTATTTT